This entry describes one TCR beta chain. This entry is derived from a study of blood T cell repertoires in COVID-19. At the level of the study: The study drew acute and convalescent COVID-19 samples from the United States, Italy and Spain.

V gave up 2 bases and J gave up 7 bases; unmatched junction bases: 3. The CDR3 spans 13 residues. The germline V gene has CDR1 MRHNA and CDR2 SNTAGT. Original processing methods: Counts of nucleated cells, estimated from reference gene primer amplification, were obtained. This table comes from immunoSEQ multiplex PCR, and its TCRdb copy is limited to in-frame clones, with some not included. The V and J calls and clone size were taken over from that table, and D and trimming were inferred from the DNA. The sample includes about 73,000 clones, approximately 83% of them seen just once. The sequenced sample was peripheral blood. The V and J genes are TRBV6-4 and TRBJ1-2, with 8 bases identical to TRBD1. The TCR originated in a man older than 75 with active or convalescent COVID-19. Here the CDR3 DNA reads TGTGCCAGCAGTGACCGACAGGGGCTTGGCTACACCTTC. Translated, it gives CASSDRQGLGYTF.